Shown below are 12 T cell receptor beta chains from a single sample sequenced in a study of CD8+ T cells in alopecia areata (dated by TCRdb to between 2018 and 2020). Libraries came from the immunoSEQ multiplex PCR assay. RNA was extracted from all samples and reverse transcribed into cDNA as template for TCR sequencing. As stored in TCRdb, this immuneACCESS dataset retains in-frame rearrangements with V and J assigned. A fraction of the clones does not appear; measured against another copy, unresolved V genes explain less than half of the discrepancy, and the remainder lacks a known reason. The sample table holds more than 200,000 clones, of which roughly two thirds were seen once. Together, the top ten hold roughly 1.2% of the sample. The time point label corresponds to: baseline before oral tofacitinib. The source was CD4+ T cells sorted from blood, collected at week 0. These receptors all stem from a human donor with alopecia areata.

About this clone: In the same sample, other DNA sequences code for this CDR3. J is TRBJ1-5 and V is TRBV29-1; TRBD1 is a possible D gene (6 bases). The germline CDR1 and CDR2 sequences are SQVTM and ANQGSEA. Trimming pared 6 bases from V and 4 bases from J, leaving 10 bases between. The CDR3 length is 12 residues. CDR3 loop: CSVGQPNQPQHF. The CDR3 DNA sequence: TGCAGCGTAGGACAGCCTAATCAGCCCCAGCATTTT.

The chain recombines TRBV30 with TRBJ1-5; tentative D call: TRBD1 (5 bases). The V gene's germline CDR1 is GTSNPN and CDR2 SVGIG (reference sequence). Trimming took 4 bases from V and 5 from J, leaving 12 bases between them. CDR3 length: 13 residues. CDR3 DNA: TGTGCCTGGAATCGGGGGATGGATCAGCCCCAGCATTTT. Its protein product is CAWNRGMDQPQHF.

The chain uses TRBV19 and TRBJ2-1; TRBD1 matches at 9 bases. With 6 bases clipped from V and 7 bases from J, the junction kept 13 bases outside the gene matches. CDR3 length: 16 amino acids. CDR1 and CDR2 (germline): LNHDA, SQIVND (reference sequence). CDR3 nucleotide sequence: TGTGCCAGTAGCTATGGGGGACAGGGAGCTAGGAATGAGCAGTTCTTC. It translates to CASSYGGQGARNEQFF.

This clone was seen just once. The rearrangement uses TRBV30 and TRBJ1-2, with D possibly matching TRBD1 (6 bases). Germline V gives CDR1 GTSNPN, CDR2 SVGIG (reference sequence). Trimming shortened V by 2 bases and J by 2 bases, and 15 bases separated the two germline ends. The CDR3 has 15 residues. CDR3 region: CAWSRKNRDNYGYTF. DNA of the CDR3: TGTGCCTGGAGTCGTAAGAACAGGGACAACTATGGCTACACCTTC.

The chain joins TRBV7-9 to TRBJ2-5; D unresolved. In germline, CDR1 is SEHNR, CDR2 FQNEAQ (reference sequence). V was cut by 1 base and J by 5 bases, with 2 bases left in between. CDR3 length equals 11 residues. CDR3 protein: CASSLDETQYF. Here the CDR3 DNA reads TGTGCCAGCAGCTTAGATGAGACCCAGTACTTC.

The chain recombines TRBV27 with TRBJ2-2, with 8 bases fitting TRBD1. CDR3 length: 15 residues. The germline CDR1 and CDR2 sequences are MNHEY and SMNVEV (reference sequence). After removal of 6 bases from V and 4 bases from J, the junction contained 7 bases not matched to a gene. For the CDR3, the DNA is TGTGCCAGCAGCCTTAGGGACAGGCTCACCGGGGAGCTGTTTTTT. Translated: CASSLRDRLTGELFF.

This clone appeared once. In DNA, the CDR3 is TGCAGTGCCCTCAGAGGGGAGACCCAGTACTTC. Translated: CSALRGETQYF. J is TRBJ2-5 and V is TRBV20-1; weak D call: TRBD2 (5 bases). The V and J ends lost 6 bases and 5 bases respectively, with 10 bases between them. The CDR3 is made up of 11 amino acids. Germline loops: CDR1 DFQATT, CDR2 SNEGSKA (reference sequence).

V gene TRBV9 combines with J gene TRBJ2-6, with D unresolved. V was cut by 0 bases and J by 0 bases, with 4 bases left in between. The germline gives CDR1 SGDLS, CDR2 YYNGEE. The CDR3 totals 15 residues. The CDR3 DNA is TGTGCCAGCAGCGTAGGCAGCTCTGGGGCCAACGTCCTGACTTTC. This gives the protein CASSVGSSGANVLTF.

This clone has only a few counts. V usage is TRBV20-1 and J usage is TRBJ2-5; possibly TRBD2 for D (5 bases). Looked up from germline, CDR1 is DFQATT and CDR2 is SNEGSKA (reference sequence). The CDR3 spans 10 residues. The CDR3 region is CSFGVETQYF. In DNA form, the CDR3 reads TGCAGCTTCGGGGTGGAGACCCAGTACTTC.

About this clone: Other DNA sequences in this sample translate to the same CDR3. V and J are TRBV30 and TRBJ1-1; no definite D call. Germline V gene sequence: CDR1 GTSNPN, CDR2 SVGIG (reference sequence). Deletions cut 3 bases from V and 0 bases from J, with 8 bases between. The CDR3 is made up of 13 amino acids. The DNA of the CDR3 is TGTGCCTGGAGGGTCGGCCTGAACACTGAAGCTTTCTTT. Translation gives CAWRVGLNTEAFF.

The DNA for the CDR3 is TGCAGCGTAGGCCGGGTGGCAGGGAACACAGATACGCAGTATTTT. Translation gives CSVGRVAGNTDTQYF. This chain links TRBV29-1 with TRBJ2-3, with D perhaps matching TRBD1 (5 bases). This CDR3 is built from 15 residues. Trimming cost V 6 bases and J 2 bases, with 18 bases left between them. From germline, CDR1 is SQVTM and CDR2 ANQGSEA.

The J gene is TRBJ1-2, the V gene TRBV13; D might be TRBD1 (5 bases). Germline CDR1 is PRHDT and CDR2 is FYEKMQ (reference sequence). The V and J ends lost 5 bases and 0 bases respectively, with 28 bases between them. This CDR3 has 20 residues. The CDR3 DNA sequence: TGTGCCAGCAGCACGATGGGCCAGGGCCTTAGACCCGAGTCTAACTATGGCTACACCTTC. Amino acids: CASSTMGQGLRPESNYGYTF.